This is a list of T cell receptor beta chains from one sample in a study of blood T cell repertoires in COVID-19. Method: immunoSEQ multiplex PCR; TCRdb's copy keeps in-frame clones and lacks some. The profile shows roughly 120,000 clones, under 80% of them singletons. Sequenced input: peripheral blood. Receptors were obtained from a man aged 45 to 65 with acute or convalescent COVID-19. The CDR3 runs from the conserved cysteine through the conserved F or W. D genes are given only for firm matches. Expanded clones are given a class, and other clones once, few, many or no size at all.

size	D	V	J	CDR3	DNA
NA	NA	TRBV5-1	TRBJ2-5	CASTEGEETQYF	TGCGCCAGCACCGAGGGGGAAGAGACCCAGTACTTC
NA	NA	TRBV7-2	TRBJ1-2	CASNEGGYTF	TGTGCCAGCAATGAGGGAGGCTACACCTTC
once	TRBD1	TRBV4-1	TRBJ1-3	CASSQDGDRVDGNTIYF	TGCGCCAGCAGCCAAGATGGGGACAGGGTTGACGGAAACACCATATATTTT
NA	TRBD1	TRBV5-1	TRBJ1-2	CASSLGQGRGDGYTF	TGCGCCAGCAGCTTGGGACAGGGGAGAGGTGATGGCTACACCTTC
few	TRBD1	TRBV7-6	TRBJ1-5	CASSPWTGDNQPQHF	TGTGCCAGCAGCCCGTGGACAGGGGACAATCAGCCCCAGCATTTT
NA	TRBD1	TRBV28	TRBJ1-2	CASSPGTGGGYTF	TGTGCCAGCAGTCCAGGGACAGGGGGCGGCTACACCTTC
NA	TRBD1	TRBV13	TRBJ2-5	CASSLPGQGETQYF	TGTGCCAGCAGCTTACCGGGACAGGGAGAGACCCAGTACTTC
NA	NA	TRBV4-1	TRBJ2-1	CASSQDIGDYNEQFF	TGCGCCAGCAGCCAAGATATAGGGGACTACAATGAGCAGTTCTTC
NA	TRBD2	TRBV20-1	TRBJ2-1	CSASGGLAGGNEQFF	TGCAGTGCTAGTGGGGGACTAGCGGGAGGGAATGAGCAGTTCTTC
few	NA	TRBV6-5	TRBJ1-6	CASRQSSYNSPLHF	TGTGCCAGCAGACAGAGCTCCTATAATTCACCCCTCCACTTT
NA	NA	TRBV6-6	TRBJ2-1	CASSYSLSGSNEQFF	TGTGCCAGCAGTTACTCGCTGTCTGGCTCAAATGAGCAGTTCTTC
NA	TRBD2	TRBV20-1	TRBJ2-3	CSASDRGRDRTDTQYF	TGCAGTGCTAGTGATCGCGGGAGGGATCGCACAGATACGCAGTATTTT
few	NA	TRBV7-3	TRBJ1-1	CASSLTGLGAGNTEAFF	TGTGCCAGCAGCTTAACAGGATTGGGGGCTGGGAACACTGAAGCTTTCTTT
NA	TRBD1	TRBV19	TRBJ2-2	CASIRTGRGTGELFF	TGTGCCAGTATTAGGACAGGCCGCGGGACCGGGGAGCTGTTTTTT
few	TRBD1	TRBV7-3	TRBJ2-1	CASSLGQGAHGQFF	TGTGCCAGCAGCCTTGGACAGGGGGCGCATGGGCAGTTCTTC
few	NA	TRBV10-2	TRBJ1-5	CASSDRENQPQHF	TGCGCCAGCAGTGACAGGGAAAATCAGCCCCAGCATTTT
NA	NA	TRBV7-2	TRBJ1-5	CASSLVGPTNQPQHF	TGTGCCAGCAGCTTAGTAGGTCCGACAAATCAGCCCCAGCATTTT
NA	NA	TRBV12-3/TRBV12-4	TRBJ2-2	CASSFGDTGELFF	TGTGCCAGCAGTTTCGGTGACACCGGGGAGCTGTTTTTT
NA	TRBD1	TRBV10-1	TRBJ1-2	CASSFRDRGIYGYTF	TGCGCCAGCAGTTTCCGGGACAGGGGGATTTATGGCTACACCTTC
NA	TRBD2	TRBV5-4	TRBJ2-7	CASSPSGLADVSYEQYF	TGTGCCAGCAGCCCCTCAGGACTAGCGGATGTCTCCTACGAGCAGTACTTC
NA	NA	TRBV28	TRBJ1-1	CASSLGRAEGEAFF	TGTGCCAGCAGTCTTGGGAGGGCGGAGGGTGAAGCTTTCTTT
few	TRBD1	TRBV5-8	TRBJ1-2	CASSVTGATNYGYTF	TGTGCCAGCAGCGTAACAGGGGCCACAAACTATGGCTACACCTTC
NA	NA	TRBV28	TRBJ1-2	CASSSNYGYTF	TGTGCCAGCAGCTCGAACTATGGCTACACCTTC
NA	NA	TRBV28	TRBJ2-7	CASRGARSREQYF	TGTGCCAGTAGGGGCGCGAGGTCTCGCGAGCAGTACTTC
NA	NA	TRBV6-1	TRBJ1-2	CASSELTSGGYTF	TGTGCCAGCAGTGAGTTGACGTCAGGGGGCTACACCTTC
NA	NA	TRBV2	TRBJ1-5	CASRRDIRNQPQHF	TGTGCCAGCAGACGCGATATACGCAATCAGCCCCAGCATTTT
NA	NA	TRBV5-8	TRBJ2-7	CASSLSTGIYEQYF	TGTGCCAGCAGCTTGAGCACAGGGATCTACGAGCAGTACTTC
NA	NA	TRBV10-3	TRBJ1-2	CAIRVDRRLNGYTF	TGTGCCATCAGGGTAGACAGACGATTAAATGGCTACACCTTC
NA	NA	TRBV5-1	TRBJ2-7	CASSLGDGSRDEQYF	TGCGCCAGCAGCTTGGGGGACGGGAGCCGGGACGAGCAGTACTTC
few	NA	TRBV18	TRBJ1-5	CASSRDRRRQPQHF	TGTGCCAGCTCACGTGACAGGCGGCGCCAGCCCCAGCATTTT